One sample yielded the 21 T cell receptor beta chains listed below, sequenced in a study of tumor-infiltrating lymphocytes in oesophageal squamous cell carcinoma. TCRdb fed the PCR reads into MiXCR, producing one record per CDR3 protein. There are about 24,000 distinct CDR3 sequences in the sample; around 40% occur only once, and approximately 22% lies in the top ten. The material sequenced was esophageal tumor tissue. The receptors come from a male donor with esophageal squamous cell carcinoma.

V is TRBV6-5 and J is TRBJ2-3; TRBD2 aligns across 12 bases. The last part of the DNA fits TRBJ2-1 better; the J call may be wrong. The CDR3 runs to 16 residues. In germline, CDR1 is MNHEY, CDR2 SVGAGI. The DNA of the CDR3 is TGTGCCAGCAGTTTTTTGACTAGCGGGAGAGTCGGTGAGCAGTTCTTC. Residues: CASSFLTSGRVGEQFF.

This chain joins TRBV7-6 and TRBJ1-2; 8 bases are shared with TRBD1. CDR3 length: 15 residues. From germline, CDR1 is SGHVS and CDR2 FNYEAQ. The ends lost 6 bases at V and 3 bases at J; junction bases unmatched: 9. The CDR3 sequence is CASSNAGGADYGYTF. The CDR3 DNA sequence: TGTGCCAGCAGTAATGCAGGGGGCGCTGACTATGGCTACACCTTC.

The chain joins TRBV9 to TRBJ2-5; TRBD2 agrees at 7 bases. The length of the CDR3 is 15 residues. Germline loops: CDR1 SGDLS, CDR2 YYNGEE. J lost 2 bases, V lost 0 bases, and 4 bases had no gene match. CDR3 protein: CASSVGAGAQETQYF. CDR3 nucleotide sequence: TGTGCCAGCAGCGTAGGGGCGGGAGCGCAAGAGACCCAGTACTTC.

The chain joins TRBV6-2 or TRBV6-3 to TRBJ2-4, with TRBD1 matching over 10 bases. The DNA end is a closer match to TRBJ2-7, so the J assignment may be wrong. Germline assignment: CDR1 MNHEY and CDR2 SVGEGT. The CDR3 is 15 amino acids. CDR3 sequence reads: CASSYPGTGAYEQYF. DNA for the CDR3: TGTGCCAGCAGTTACCCCGGGACAGGGGCCTACGAGCAGTACTTC.

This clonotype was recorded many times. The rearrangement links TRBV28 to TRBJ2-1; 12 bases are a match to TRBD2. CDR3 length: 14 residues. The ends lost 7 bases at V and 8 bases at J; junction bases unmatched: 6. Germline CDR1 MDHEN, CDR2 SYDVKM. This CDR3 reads CASTSSGGGHEQFF. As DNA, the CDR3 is TGTGCCAGCACCTCTAGCGGGGGGGGCCATGAGCAGTTCTTC.

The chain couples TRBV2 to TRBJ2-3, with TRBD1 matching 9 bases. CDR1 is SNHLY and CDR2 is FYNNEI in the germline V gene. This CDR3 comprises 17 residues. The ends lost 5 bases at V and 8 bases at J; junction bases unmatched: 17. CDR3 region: CASSPQRGTGKWGTQYF. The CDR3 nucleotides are TGTGCCAGCAGTCCACAACGGGGGACAGGGAAATGGGGTACGCAGTATTTT.

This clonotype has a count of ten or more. CDR3 nucleotides: TGTGCCAGCAGCTTGGCCGGGACTAGCGGGACCGATGAGCAGTTCTTC. This codes for CASSLAGTSGTDEQFF. The chain recombines TRBV11-3 with TRBJ2-1; 13 nucleotides line up with TRBD2. From germline, CDR1 is SGHNT and CDR2 YENEEA. The CDR3 spans 16 residues. The J segment lost 8 bases and the V segment lost 3 bases, leaving 7 bases of the junction unmatched.

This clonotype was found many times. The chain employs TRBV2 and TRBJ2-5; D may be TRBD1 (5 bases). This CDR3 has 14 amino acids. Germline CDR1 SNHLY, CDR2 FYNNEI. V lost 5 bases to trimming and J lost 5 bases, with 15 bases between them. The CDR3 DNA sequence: TGTGCCAGCAGTCGGCTCAACTCAGGGGAGACCCAGTACTTC. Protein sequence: CASSRLNSGETQYF.

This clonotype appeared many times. Here the CDR3 DNA reads TGTGCCAGCAGCTTAACGGGGACCGAGCAGTACTTC. Its protein is CASSLTGTEQYF. This chain links TRBV11-1 with TRBJ2-7, with D perhaps assigned TRBD1 or TRBD2 (5 bases each). CDR3 size: 12 residues. Trimming took 2 bases from V and 6 from J, leaving 8 bases between them. Germline CDR1 and CDR2: SGHAT and FQDESV (reference sequence).

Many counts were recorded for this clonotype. For the CDR3, the DNA is TGTGCCAGCAGGACTAGCGGGAGTGCAGATACGCAGTATTTT. This encodes CASRTSGSADTQYF. The chain is built from TRBV14 and TRBJ2-3; 12 bases are a match to TRBD2. V gave up 6 bases and J gave up 4 bases; unmatched junction bases: 2. CDR3 length: 14 amino acids. Germline CDR1 and CDR2: SGHDN and FVKESK.

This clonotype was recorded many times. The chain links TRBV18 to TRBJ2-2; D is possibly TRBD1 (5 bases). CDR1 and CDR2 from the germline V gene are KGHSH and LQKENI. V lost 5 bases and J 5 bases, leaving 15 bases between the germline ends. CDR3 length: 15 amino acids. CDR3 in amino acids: CASSSQGAETGELFF. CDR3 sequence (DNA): TGTGCCAGCTCAAGCCAGGGCGCAGAAACCGGGGAGCTGTTTTTT.

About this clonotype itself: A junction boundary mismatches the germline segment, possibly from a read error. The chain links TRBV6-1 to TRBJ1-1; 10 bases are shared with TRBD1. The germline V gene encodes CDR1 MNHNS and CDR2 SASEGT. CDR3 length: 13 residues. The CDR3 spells CASSDGTGALVVF. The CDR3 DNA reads TGTGCCAGCAGTGACGGGACAGGGGCTCTGGTCGTCTTT.

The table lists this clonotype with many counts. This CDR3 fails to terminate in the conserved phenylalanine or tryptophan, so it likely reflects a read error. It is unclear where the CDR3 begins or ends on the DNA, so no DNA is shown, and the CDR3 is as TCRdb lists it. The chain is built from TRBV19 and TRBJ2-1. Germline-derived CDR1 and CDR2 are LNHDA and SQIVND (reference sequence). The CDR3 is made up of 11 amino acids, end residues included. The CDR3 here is CASGRGYTFGS.

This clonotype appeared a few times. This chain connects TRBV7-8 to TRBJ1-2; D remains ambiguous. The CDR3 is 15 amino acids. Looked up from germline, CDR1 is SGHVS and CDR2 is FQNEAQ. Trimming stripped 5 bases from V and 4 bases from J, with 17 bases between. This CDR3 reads CASSPADTVSYGYTF. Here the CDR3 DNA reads TGTGCCAGCAGCCCAGCAGATACAGTGAGCTATGGCTACACCTTC. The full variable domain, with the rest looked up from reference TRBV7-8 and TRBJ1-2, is GAGVSQSPRYKVAKRGQDVALRCDPISGHVSLFWYQQALGQGPEFLTYFQNEAQLDKSGLPSDRFFAERPEGSVSTLKIQRTQQEDSAVYLCASSPADTVSYGYTFGSGTRLTVV.

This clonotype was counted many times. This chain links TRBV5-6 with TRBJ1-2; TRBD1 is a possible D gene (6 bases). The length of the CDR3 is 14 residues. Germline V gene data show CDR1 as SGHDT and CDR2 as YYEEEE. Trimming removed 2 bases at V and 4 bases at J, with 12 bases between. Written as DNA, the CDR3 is TGTGCCAGCAGCTTTACAGGGACCGGCTATGGCTACACCTTC. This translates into CASSFTGTGYGYTF.

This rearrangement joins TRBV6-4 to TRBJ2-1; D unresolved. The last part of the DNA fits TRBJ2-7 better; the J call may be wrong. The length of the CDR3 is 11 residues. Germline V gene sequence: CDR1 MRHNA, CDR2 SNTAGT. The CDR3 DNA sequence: TGTGCCAGCAGTGGGCCTCACGAGCAGTACTTC. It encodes CASSGPHEQYF.

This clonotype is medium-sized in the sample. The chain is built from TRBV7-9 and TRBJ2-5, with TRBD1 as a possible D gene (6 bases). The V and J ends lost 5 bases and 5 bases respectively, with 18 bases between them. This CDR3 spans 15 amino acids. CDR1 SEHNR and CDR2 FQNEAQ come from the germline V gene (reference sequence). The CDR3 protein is CASSTGTLVQETQYF. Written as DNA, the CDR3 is TGTGCCAGCAGCACCGGGACATTAGTCCAGGAGACCCAGTACTTC.

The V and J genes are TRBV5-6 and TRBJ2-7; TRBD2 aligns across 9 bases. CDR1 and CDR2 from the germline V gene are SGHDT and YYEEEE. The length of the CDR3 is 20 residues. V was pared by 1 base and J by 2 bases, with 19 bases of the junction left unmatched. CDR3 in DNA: TGTGCCAGCAGCTTGCCCCGGGGGGGCGCTGATAGCGGGAGAACCTACGAGCAGTACTTC. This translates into CASSLPRGGADSGRTYEQYF.

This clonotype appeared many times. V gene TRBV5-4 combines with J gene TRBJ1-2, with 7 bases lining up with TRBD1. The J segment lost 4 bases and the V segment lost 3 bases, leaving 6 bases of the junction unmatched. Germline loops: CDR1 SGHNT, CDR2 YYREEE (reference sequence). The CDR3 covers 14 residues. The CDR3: CASSSRGDSYGYTF. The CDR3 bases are TGTGCCAGCAGCTCCAGGGGGGATAGCTATGGCTACACCTTC.

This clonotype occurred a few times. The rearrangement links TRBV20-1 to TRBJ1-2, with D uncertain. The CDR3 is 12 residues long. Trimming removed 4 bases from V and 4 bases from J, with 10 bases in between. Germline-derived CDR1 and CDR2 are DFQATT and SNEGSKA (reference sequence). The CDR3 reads CSATIPVYGYTF. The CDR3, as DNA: TGCAGTGCTACGATCCCTGTCTATGGCTACACCTTC.

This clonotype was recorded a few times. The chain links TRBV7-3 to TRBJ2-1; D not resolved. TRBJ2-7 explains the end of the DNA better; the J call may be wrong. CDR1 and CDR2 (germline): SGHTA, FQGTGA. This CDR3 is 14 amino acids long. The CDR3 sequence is CASSFGGQAYEQYF. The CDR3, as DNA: TGTGCCAGCAGCTTCGGCGGCCAAGCCTACGAGCAGTACTTC.